These T cell receptor beta chains were read from a single sample in a study of blood T cell repertoires in COVID-19. Here immunoSEQ multiplex PCR was the method, and the copy in TCRdb shows in-frame clones only, minus some. The sample has over 150,000 clones, around 90% seen once. Sequencing was done on a sample of peripheral blood. These receptors were taken from a man in his 60s with COVID-19, enrolled during active disease. Each CDR3 is given with its conserved first and last residue. The order of the fields is J gene, clone size, D gene, V gene, CDR3 protein, CDR3 DNA. The D gene is left open where the match is weak. Clone size is given for some rows only: seen once, a few or many times, or a class if the clone is expanded.

>TRBJ2-7|-|TRBD2|TRBV7-8
CASSLSLAGGDDEQYF
TGTGCCAGCAGCTTATCCCTAGCGGGAGGAGACGACGAGCAGTACTTC
>TRBJ2-7|-|-|TRBV4-1
CASSPARGIPYEQYF
TGCGCCAGCAGCCCAGCCCGGGGTATACCCTACGAGCAGTACTTC
>TRBJ2-7|-|TRBD2|TRBV28
CASRSTGGTYEQYF
TGTGCCAGCAGGAGCACGGGAGGGACCTACGAGCAGTACTTC
>TRBJ2-7|-|TRBD1|TRBV28
CASNSQGARGSYEQYF
TGTGCCAGCAACTCGCAGGGGGCGCGAGGAAGCTACGAGCAGTACTTC
>TRBJ2-6|-|-|TRBV5-6
CASSLTGVSGANVLTF
TGTGCCAGCAGCTTGACAGGTGTCTCTGGGGCCAACGTCCTGACTTTC
>TRBJ2-1|-|-|TRBV7-3
CASSFEGNSEQFF
TGTGCCAGCAGCTTCGAGGGAAATAGTGAGCAGTTCTTC
>TRBJ2-3|-|-|TRBV6-1
CASSEGYRADTQYF
TGTGCCAGCAGTGAAGGGTACAGGGCAGATACGCAGTATTTT
>TRBJ1-3|-|-|TRBV5-1
CASSPSTVAGNTIYF
TGCGCCAGCAGCCCGTCGACAGTCGCTGGAAACACCATATATTTT
>TRBJ1-1|-|-|TRBV7-8
CASRSARGPGTEAFF
TGTGCCAGCAGGTCAGCCAGGGGACCGGGCACTGAAGCTTTCTTT
>TRBJ2-2|-|-|TRBV4-3
CASSQVGVDTGELFF
TGCGCCAGCAGCCAAGTAGGGGTAGACACCGGGGAGCTGTTTTTT
>TRBJ1-5|-|TRBD1|TRBV7-9
CASSLAGQGQQPQHF
TGTGCCAGCAGCTTAGCGGGACAGGGCCAGCAGCCCCAGCATTTT
>TRBJ2-4|-|-|TRBV7-2
CASSLGRMGAAKNIQYF
TGTGCCAGCAGCTTAGGCCGAATGGGGGCGGCCAAAAACATTCAGTACTTC
>TRBJ2-3|-|TRBD2|TRBV28
CASSLASGGTTDTQYF
TGTGCCAGCAGTTTAGCTAGCGGGGGCACCACAGATACGCAGTATTTT
>TRBJ2-1|-|TRBD2|TRBV5-4
CASSISGRADNEQFF
TGTGCCAGCAGCATTAGCGGGAGGGCCGACAATGAGCAGTTCTTC
>TRBJ2-3|-|TRBD2|TRBV25-1
CASSDTGGSVTQYF
TGTGCCAGCAGTGACACGGGGGGTTCCGTTACGCAGTATTTT
>TRBJ2-4|-|-|TRBV6-2/TRBV6-3
CASSFRGHELNIQYF
TGTGCCAGCAGTTTCAGGGGTCACGAACTTAACATTCAGTACTTC
>TRBJ1-6|-|-|TRBV2
CASSPYSNSPLHF
TGTGCCAGCAGTCCTTACAGTAATTCACCCCTCCACTTT
>TRBJ1-1|-|TRBD1|TRBV27
CASSYKTGLNTEAFF
TGTGCCAGCAGTTATAAGACAGGGTTGAACACTGAAGCTTTCTTT
>TRBJ1-1|-|-|TRBV12-3/TRBV12-4
CASSSTGVTEAFF
TGTGCCAGCAGTTCGACAGGCGTGACTGAAGCTTTCTTT
>TRBJ1-2|-|-|TRBV5-1
CASSLQASGYTF
TGCGCCAGCAGCTTACAGGCGTCTGGCTACACCTTC
>TRBJ2-3|once|TRBD2|TRBV6-5
CASGPSGGSTW
TGTGCCAGCGGGCCTAGCGGGGGCTCAACCTGG
>TRBJ1-1|-|-|TRBV19
CASLIKGGLNTEAFF
TGTGCCAGCTTGATTAAAGGAGGGTTGAACACTGAAGCTTTCTTT
>TRBJ1-1|-|-|TRBV27
CASSLGEGTEAFF
TGTGCCAGCAGTTTAGGGGAGGGCACTGAAGCTTTCTTT
>TRBJ2-1|-|-|TRBV12-3/TRBV12-4
CASSFLNEQFF
TGTGCCAGCAGTTTTCTTAATGAGCAGTTCTTC
>TRBJ2-7|once|-|TRBV3-1/TRBV3-2
CASSQAGANSYEQYF
TGTGCCAGCAGCCAAGCAGGGGCTAACTCCTACGAGCAGTACTTC
>TRBJ2-6|-|TRBD1|TRBV6-2/TRBV6-3
CASSQWDRGFSGANVLTF
TGTGCCAGCAGCCAGTGGGACAGGGGCTTCTCTGGGGCCAACGTCCTGACTTTC
>TRBJ1-1|-|-|TRBV5-1
CASRSSTEKNTEAFF
TGCGCCAGCAGATCCTCGACAGAGAAGAACACTGAAGCTTTCTTT
>TRBJ1-1|-|-|TRBV19
CASNRNTEAFF
TGTGCCAGTAACAGGAACACTGAAGCTTTCTTT
>TRBJ1-6|-|-|TRBV6-5
CASSPSGVGNSPLHF
TGTGCCAGCAGCCCATCAGGGGTGGGTAATTCACCCCTCCACTTT
>TRBJ2-6|-|-|TRBV7-2
CASSLSISGANVLTF
TGTGCCAGCAGCCTAAGCATCTCTGGGGCCAACGTCCTGACTTTC
>TRBJ2-5|-|TRBD1|TRBV15
CATSRDKGARETQYF
TGTGCCACCAGCAGAGATAAGGGGGCGAGGGAGACCCAGTACTTC
>TRBJ2-7|-|-|TRBV7-2
CASSFGGSYEQYF
TGTGCCAGCAGCTTTGGCGGGTCCTACGAGCAGTACTTC
>TRBJ2-1|-|-|TRBV21-1
CASSNGFNEQFF
TGTGCCAGCAGCAACGGGTTCAATGAGCAGTTCTTC
>TRBJ1-1|-|-|TRBV27
CASSNVRGTWGGTEAFF
TGTGCCAGCAGCAACGTTCGCGGGACCTGGGGGGGCACTGAAGCTTTCTTT
>TRBJ1-5|-|-|TRBV2
CASSAGQPQHF
TGTGCCAGCAGTGCGGGTCAGCCCCAGCATTTT
>TRBJ1-5|-|TRBD1|TRBV6-5
CASSQQGSQPQHF
TGTGCCAGCAGTCAACAGGGGAGCCAGCCCCAGCATTTT
>TRBJ2-1|-|-|TRBV11-2
CASSLGSGALNEQFF
TGTGCCAGCAGCTTAGGATCGGGAGCCCTGAATGAGCAGTTCTTC
>TRBJ2-5|-|-|TRBV12-5
CASGGGFQETQYF
TGTGCTAGTGGCGGGGGTTTCCAAGAGACCCAGTACTTC
>TRBJ1-6|few|-|TRBV10-3
CAISQTGGGLGNSPLHF
TGTGCCATCAGTCAAACCGGCGGGGGGCTGGGTAATTCACCCCTCCACTTT
>TRBJ2-5|-|TRBD2|TRBV5-1
CASRRLAGGGETQYF
TGCGCCAGCAGACGCCTAGCGGGAGGGGGAGAGACCCAGTACTTC
>TRBJ1-1|-|TRBD1|TRBV11-3
CASSPDREEAFF
TGTGCCAGCAGCCCGGACAGGGAGGAAGCTTTCTTT
>TRBJ1-5|-|-|TRBV28
CASSLRVSGARPQHF
TGTGCCAGCAGTTTAAGGGTTTCAGGGGCCCGGCCCCAGCATTTT
>TRBJ2-2|-|TRBD1|TRBV9
CASSALDRANTGELFF
TGTGCCAGCAGCGCCCTGGACAGGGCGAACACCGGGGAGCTGTTTTTT
>TRBJ2-3|-|TRBD2|TRBV18
CASSPPGTRSPDTQYF
TGTGCCAGCTCACCACCTGGGACTAGAAGTCCGGATACGCAGTATTTT
>TRBJ1-2|-|TRBD1|TRBV18
CASSPQTSGGDGYTF
TGTGCCAGCTCACCACAGACGTCAGGGGGCGATGGCTACACCTTC
>TRBJ1-5|once|-|TRBV5-6
CASSLQGRSNQPQHF
TGTGCCAGCAGCTTGCAGGGGAGAAGCAATCAGCCCCAGCATTTT
>TRBJ2-5|once|-|TRBV18
CASSLSQETQYF
TGTGCCAGCTCACTGTCTCAAGAGACCCAGTACTTC
>TRBJ1-1|-|-|TRBV19
CASSIEPGRIEAFF
TGTGCCAGTAGTATAGAACCAGGGCGCATTGAAGCTTTCTTT
>TRBJ2-7|-|-|TRBV28
CASSLWQEPYEQYF
TGTGCCAGCAGTTTATGGCAGGAACCCTACGAGCAGTACTTC
>TRBJ1-1|-|-|TRBV5-4
CASSLASGLNTEAFF
TGTGCCAGCAGCTTGGCCAGCGGATTGAACACTGAAGCTTTCTTT
>TRBJ1-3|once|-|TRBV7-8
CASGPGGNTIYF
TGTGCCAGCGGGCCGGGGGGAAACACCATATATTTT
>TRBJ2-1|few|-|TRBV7-2
CASSFGQGYNEQFF
TGTGCCAGCAGCTTCGGACAAGGCTACAATGAGCAGTTCTTC
>TRBJ2-7|-|-|TRBV5-1
CASSPGVPRYEQYF
TGCGCCAGCAGCCCGGGGGTCCCCCGGTACGAGCAGTACTTC
>TRBJ1-6|once|-|TRBV28
CASSSPGTINSPLHF
TGTGCCAGCAGTTCTCCCGGGACTATAAATTCACCCCTCCACTTT
>TRBJ2-7|-|TRBD1|TRBV18
CASSRTGGEQYF
TGTGCCAGCTCACGAACAGGGGGCGAGCAGTACTTC
>TRBJ1-1|once|-|TRBV6-2/TRBV6-3
CASNPQGMNTEAFF
TGTGCCAGCAACCCACAGGGAATGAACACTGAAGCTTTCTTT
>TRBJ1-4|-|-|TRBV6-1
CASSEGWGQGEKLFF
TGTGCCAGCAGTGAAGGGTGGGGCCAGGGTGAAAAACTGTTTTTT
>TRBJ1-2|once|-|TRBV21-1
CASSTSGTGNYGYTF
TGTGCCAGCAGCACGTCGGGCACAGGGAACTATGGCTACACCTTC
>TRBJ2-5|-|-|TRBV21-1
CASSKSETGLQETQYF
TGTGCCAGCAGCAAATCCGAGACAGGGCTCCAAGAGACCCAGTACTTC
>TRBJ2-3|-|-|TRBV6-5
CASSYGPQGGTQYF
TGTGCCAGCAGTTACGGTCCGCAGGGTGGTACGCAGTATTTT